This paragraph reports one T cell receptor beta chain. Its antigen remains unidentified. These data originate in a study of cytomegalovirus exposure and HLA in healthy donors. Overall study findings and caveats: Presence/absence analyses rested on an assumption that sequencing depth was roughly uniform across donors. Accounts indicate the classifier identified cytomegalovirus status with strong specificity and sensitivity. The authors later found HLA-associated TCR beta chains more clonally expanded than equally common others.

Both 60 Vbeta primers and 13 Jbeta primers went into the PCR. Measured with immunoSEQ multiplex PCR; TCRdb has only the in-frame clones, and not every one. Of more than 200,000 clones detected, 65% to 80% appear once; the ten largest clones hold around 15%. This CDR3 is built from 18 residues. The germline V gene has CDR1 SGHDT and CDR2 YYEEEE. V lost 3 bases, J lost 0 bases, and 14 bases stayed unmatched. Source material: PBMCs. The V call is TRBV5-6, the J call TRBJ2-5; the match to TRBD1 covers 7 bases. The TCR comes from a middle-aged man in good health and CMV-seronegative. The CDR3 coding sequence is TGTGCCAGCAGCTCGCTACGTGGGACAGTATTTTACCAAGAGACCCAGTACTTC. This gives the protein CASSSLRGTVFYQETQYF. The variable domain in full, completed from reference TRBV5-6 and TRBJ2-5, reads DAGVTQSPTHLIKTRGQQVTLRCSPKSGHDTVSWYQQALGQGPQFIFQYYEEEERQRGNFPDRFSGHQFPNYSSELNVNALLLGDSALYLCASSSLRGTVFYQETQYFGPGTRLLVL.